These T cell receptor beta chains were read from a single sample in a study of blood T cell repertoires in COVID-19. Sequencing used immunoSEQ multiplex PCR; TCRdb keeps in-frame clones, though not all of them. The sample includes 250,000 or so clones, 70% to 90% of them seen just once. Material for sequencing was PBMCs or T cells enriched from blood (not recorded which). The receptors shown here come from a woman aged 45-59 years who had recovered from COVID-19. Both conserved end residues are part of each CDR3. D genes are given only for firm matches. The listing skips clone size in some rows; elsewhere it reads once, few, many or a size class.

TRBD2	TRBV11-3	18	TRBJ2-3	.	TGTGCCAGCAGCTTAGGACTAGCGGGAGGGCGCGGCACAGATACGCAGTATTTT	CASSLGLAGGRGTDTQYF
.	TRBV12-3/TRBV12-4	11	TRBJ2-7	.	TGTGCCAGCAGCGGTGGCTACGAGCAGTACTTC	CASSGGYEQYF
.	TRBV5-4	15	TRBJ2-1	.	TGTGCCAGCAGCTTGGCTTCTCGGGACTACAATGAGCAGTTCTTC	CASSLASRDYNEQFF
.	TRBV7-3	13	TRBJ2-3	.	TGTGCCAGCAGCTTGAGACTCACAGATACGCAGTATTTT	CASSLRLTDTQYF
.	TRBV18	12	TRBJ1-1	.	TGTGCCAGCTCACCCCCGGGAGGAGGAGCTTTCTTT	CASSPPGGGAFF
.	TRBV27	14	TRBJ1-3	.	TGTGCCAGCAGTCCGAACGAGTGGGGAAACACCATATATTTT	CASSPNEWGNTIYF
TRBD2	TRBV28	16	TRBJ2-5	once	TGTGCCAGCAGTTCCCGGATGGCTAGCGGGTTAGAGACCCAGTACTTC	CASSSRMASGLETQYF
.	TRBV18	15	TRBJ2-1	.	TGTGCCAGCTCACCAAACGCGGGGGCCATCAATGAGCAGTTCTTC	CASSPNAGAINEQFF
TRBD2	TRBV28	14	TRBJ2-7	.	TGTGCCAGCAAACAACAGGGACTAGCGGGAGGACAGTACTTC	CASKQQGLAGGQYF
TRBD1	TRBV27	14	TRBJ1-1	.	TGTGCCAGCAAAACCGACAGGGCTAACACTGAAGCTTTCTTT	CASKTDRANTEAFF
.	TRBV4-3	17	TRBJ2-2	once	TGCGCCAGCAGCCAAGACAGAGTTCTAGTGGTGTCCGGGGAGCTGTTTTTT	CASSQDRVLVVSGELFF
TRBD2	TRBV7-9	18	TRBJ2-4	.	TGTGCCAGCAGCTCAGGGGCTAGCGGGGCCAGAGCCAAAAACATTCAGTACTTC	CASSSGASGARAKNIQYF
.	TRBV24-1	15	TRBJ1-5	.	TGTGCCACCAGTGATTCTAGGGGTAGCAATCAGCCCCAGCATTTT	CATSDSRGSNQPQHF
TRBD2	TRBV7-2	15	TRBJ2-1	.	TGTGCCAGCAGCCCGCGGACTAGTAGTATCAATGAGCAGTTCTTC	CASSPRTSSINEQFF
TRBD1	TRBV11-2	15	TRBJ2-1	.	TGTGCCAGCAGCGCAGGCCCGGGACAGTACAATGAGCAGTTCTTC	CASSAGPGQYNEQFF
.	TRBV5-1	13	TRBJ2-2	few	TGCGCCAGCAGCTTACAGGGAACCGGGGAGCTGTTTTTT	CASSLQGTGELFF
.	TRBV12-3/TRBV12-4	13	TRBJ1-2	.	TGTGCCAGCAGTTTAGCAGGGGTTGGTGGCTACACCTTC	CASSLAGVGGYTF
.	TRBV12-3/TRBV12-4	13	TRBJ2-2	.	TGTGCCAGCAGTTTGCCCGGGACCGGGGAGCTGTTTTTT	CASSLPGTGELFF
.	TRBV3-1/TRBV3-2	15	TRBJ2-7	.	TGTGCCAGCAGCCAAGGACCAGGGGTCAACTACGAGCAGTACTTC	CASSQGPGVNYEQYF
.	TRBV7-8	17	TRBJ2-6	.	TGTGCCAGCAGCTTAATGGCAGCGAGCTCCGGGGCCAACGTCCTGACTTTC	CASSLMAASSGANVLTF
.	TRBV11-2	15	TRBJ2-3	.	TGTGCCAGCAGCTTAGATGTGCTATACACAGATACGCAGTATTTT	CASSLDVLYTDTQYF
.	TRBV5-6	15	TRBJ2-6	.	TGTGCCAGCAGCTTGGAGGGGTCTGGGGCCAACGTCCTGACTTTC	CASSLEGSGANVLTF
.	TRBV3-1/TRBV3-2	15	TRBJ1-4	few	TGTGCCAGCAGCCAAGGGGGGCTGGCTAATGAAAAACTGTTTTTT	CASSQGGLANEKLFF
.	TRBV18	15	TRBJ1-2	.	TGTGCCAGCTCACCACAGGCGGGGAACAACTATGGCTACACCTTC	CASSPQAGNNYGYTF
TRBD2	TRBV5-1	14	TRBJ2-7	.	TGCGCCAGCAGCGCCGGGACTAAAGACTACGAGCAGTACTTC	CASSAGTKDYEQYF
TRBD1	TRBV5-4	15	TRBJ2-5	.	TGTGCCAGCAGATCCGGGACAGGGAATCGGGAGACCCAGTACTTC	CASRSGTGNRETQYF
.	TRBV28	15	TRBJ1-5	.	TGTGCCAGCAGTTTACTTTACAAAGCGGATCAGCCCCAGCATTTT	CASSLLYKADQPQHF
.	TRBV7-2	16	TRBJ1-5	.	TGTGCCAGCAGCTTAGGTGGGGCGGCAGGTAATCAGCCCCAGCATTTT	CASSLGGAAGNQPQHF
TRBD2	TRBV4-1	16	TRBJ2-1	.	TGCGCCAGCAGCCAAGAAAGCGGGAGTTACTACAATGAGCAGTTCTTC	CASSQESGSYYNEQFF
.	TRBV5-1	14	TRBJ2-3	.	TGCGCCAGCAGCTTGGGGACAGATAGATACGCGAGGTATTTT	CASSLGTDRYARYF
.	TRBV24-1	16	TRBJ2-5	.	TGTGCCACCAGTGATCCAGGGAATGGGTACCAAGAGACCCAGTACTTC	CATSDPGNGYQETQYF
.	TRBV7-9	13	TRBJ2-5	.	TGTGCCAGCAGCTTAGATGCAGAAGAGACCCAGTACTTC	CASSLDAEETQYF
TRBD1	TRBV9	14	TRBJ1-1	.	TGTGCCAGCAGCTCCCGGGACAGTGGGAACGAAGCTTTCTTT	CASSSRDSGNEAFF
.	TRBV4-2	17	TRBJ2-1	.	TGTGCCAGCAGCACAAATATATTAGCGGAGTCCTACAATGAGCAGTTCTTC	CASSTNILAESYNEQFF
.	TRBV28	14	TRBJ2-5	few	TGTGCCAGCAGTTTGTCAGGACAGCAAGAGACCCAGTACTTC	CASSLSGQQETQYF
.	TRBV7-2	15	TRBJ2-1	.	TGTGCCAGCAGCTTATCCTCTAGCTCCTACAATGAGCAGTTCTTC	CASSLSSSSYNEQFF
TRBD1	TRBV27	14	TRBJ2-2	.	TGTGCCAGCCAGACAGGGGCGTACACCGGGGAGCTGTTTTTT	CASQTGAYTGELFF
.	TRBV19	12	TRBJ2-7	.	TGTGCCAGTAGTAGAGAGACAGGCGAGCAGTACTTC	CASSRETGEQYF
TRBD1	TRBV27	15	TRBJ2-7	.	TGTGCCAGCAAACTAGCCGGGACAGGGGGTTTTAAGCAGTACTTC	CASKLAGTGGFKQYF
.	TRBV27	16	TRBJ2-4	.	TGTGCCAGCAGCCGAAAGGGACCGCCAGGGGTAAACATTCAGTACTTC	CASSRKGPPGVNIQYF
.	TRBV5-5	13	TRBJ1-2	.	TGTGCCAGCAGCTTAGATGAAGCCTATGGCTACACCTTC	CASSLDEAYGYTF
TRBD1	TRBV6-6	14	TRBJ2-7	.	TGTGCCAGCAGTTACTCGGGACAGGGCTACGAGCAGTACTTC	CASSYSGQGYEQYF
.	TRBV19	15	TRBJ2-1	.	TGTGCCAGTAGTGAGAACTCAGGATATTCCAATGAGCAGTTCTTC	CASSENSGYSNEQFF
.	TRBV2	12	TRBJ2-5	.	TGTGCCAGCAGTTTAGAGAGGGAGACCCAGTACTTC	CASSLERETQYF
.	TRBV5-1	15	TRBJ2-5	.	TGCGCCAGCAGCTTCCGGGTAGGGAGTTCGGAGACCCAGTACTTC	CASSFRVGSSETQYF
TRBD1	TRBV7-2	16	TRBJ1-6	.	TGTGCCAGCAGCCCCCGTCCCGGGACAGGGAATTCACCCCTCCACTTT	CASSPRPGTGNSPLHF
.	TRBV28	17	TRBJ1-5	once	TGTGCCAGCAGTTTATGGGGGACATATCGTCGGGATCAGCCCCAGCATTTT	CASSLWGTYRRDQPQHF